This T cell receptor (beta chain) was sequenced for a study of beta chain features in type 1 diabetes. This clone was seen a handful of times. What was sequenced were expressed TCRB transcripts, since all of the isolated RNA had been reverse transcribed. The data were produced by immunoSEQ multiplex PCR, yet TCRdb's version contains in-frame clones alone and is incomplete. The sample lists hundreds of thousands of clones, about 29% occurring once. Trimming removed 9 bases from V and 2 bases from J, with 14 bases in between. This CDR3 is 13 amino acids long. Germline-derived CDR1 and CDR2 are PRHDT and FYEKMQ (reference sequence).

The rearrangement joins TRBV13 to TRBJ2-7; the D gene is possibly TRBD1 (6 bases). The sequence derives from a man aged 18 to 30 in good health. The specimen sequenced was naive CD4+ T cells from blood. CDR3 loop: CASRRTATYEQYF. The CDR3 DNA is TGTGCCAGTAGAAGGACAGCGACCTACGAGCAGTACTTC.